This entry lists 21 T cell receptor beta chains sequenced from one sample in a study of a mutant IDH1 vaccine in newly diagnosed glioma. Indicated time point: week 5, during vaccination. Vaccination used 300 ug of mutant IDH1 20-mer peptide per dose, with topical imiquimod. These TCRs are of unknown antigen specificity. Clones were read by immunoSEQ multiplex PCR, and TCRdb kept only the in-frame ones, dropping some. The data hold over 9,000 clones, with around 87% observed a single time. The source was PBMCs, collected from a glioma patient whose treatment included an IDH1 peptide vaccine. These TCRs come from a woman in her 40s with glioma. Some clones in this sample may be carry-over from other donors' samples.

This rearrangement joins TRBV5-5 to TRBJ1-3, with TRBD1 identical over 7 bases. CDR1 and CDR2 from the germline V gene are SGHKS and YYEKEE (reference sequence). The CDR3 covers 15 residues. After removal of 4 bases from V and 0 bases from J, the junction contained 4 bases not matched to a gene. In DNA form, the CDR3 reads TGTGCCAGCAGCGGGGGACAGCTCTCTGGAAACACCATATATTTT. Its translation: CASSGGQLSGNTIYF.

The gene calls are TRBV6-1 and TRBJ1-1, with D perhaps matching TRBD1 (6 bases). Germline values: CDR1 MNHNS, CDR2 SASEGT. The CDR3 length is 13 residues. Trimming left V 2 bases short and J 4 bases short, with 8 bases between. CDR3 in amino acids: CASSEQGITEAFF. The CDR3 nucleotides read TGTGCCAGCAGTGAACAGGGGATCACTGAAGCTTTCTTT.

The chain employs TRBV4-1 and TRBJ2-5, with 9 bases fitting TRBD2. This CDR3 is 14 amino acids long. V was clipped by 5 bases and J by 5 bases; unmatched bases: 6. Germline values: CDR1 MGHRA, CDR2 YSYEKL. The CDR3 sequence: CASSSGTSPETQYF. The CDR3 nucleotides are TGCGCCAGCAGCTCCGGGACTAGCCCGGAGACCCAGTACTTC.

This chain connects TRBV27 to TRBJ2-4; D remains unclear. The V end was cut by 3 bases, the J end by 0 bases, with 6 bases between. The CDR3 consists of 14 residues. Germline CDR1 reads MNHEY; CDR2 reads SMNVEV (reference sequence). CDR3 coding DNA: TGTGCCAGCAGTTTCCTGGGAGCCAAAAACATTCAGTACTTC. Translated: CASSFLGAKNIQYF.

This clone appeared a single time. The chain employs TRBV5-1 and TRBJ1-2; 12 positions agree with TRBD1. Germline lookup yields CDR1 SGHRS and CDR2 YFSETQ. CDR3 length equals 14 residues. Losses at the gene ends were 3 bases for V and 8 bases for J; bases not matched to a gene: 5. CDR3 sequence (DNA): TGCGCCAGCAGCTGGGGGGACAGGGGGCAAGGCTACACCTTC. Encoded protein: CASSWGDRGQGYTF.

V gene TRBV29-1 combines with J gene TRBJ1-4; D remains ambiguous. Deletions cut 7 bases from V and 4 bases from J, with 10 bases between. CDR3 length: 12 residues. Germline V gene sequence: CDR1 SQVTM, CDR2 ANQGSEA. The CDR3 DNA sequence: TGCAGCGCGCAGGAGGGTAATGAAAAACTGTTTTTT. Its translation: CSAQEGNEKLFF. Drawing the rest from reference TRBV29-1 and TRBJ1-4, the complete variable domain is SAVISQKPSRDICQRGTSLTIQCQVDSQVTMMFWYRQQPGQSLTLIATANQGSEATYESGFVIDKFPISRPNLTFSTLTVSNMSPEDSSIYLCSAQEGNEKLFFGSGTQLSVL.

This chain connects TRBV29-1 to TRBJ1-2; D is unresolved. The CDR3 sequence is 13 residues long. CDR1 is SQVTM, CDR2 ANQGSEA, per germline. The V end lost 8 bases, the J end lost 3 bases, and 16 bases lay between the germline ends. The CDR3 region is CSTEHGGDYGYTF. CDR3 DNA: TGCAGCACTGAGCATGGAGGCGACTATGGCTACACCTTC.

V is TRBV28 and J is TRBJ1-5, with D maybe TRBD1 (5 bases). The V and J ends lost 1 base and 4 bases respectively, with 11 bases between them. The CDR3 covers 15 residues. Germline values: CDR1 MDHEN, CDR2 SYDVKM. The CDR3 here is CASSLSAGRNQPQHF. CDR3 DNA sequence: TGTGCCAGCAGTTTATCGGCAGGGCGGAATCAGCCCCAGCATTTT.

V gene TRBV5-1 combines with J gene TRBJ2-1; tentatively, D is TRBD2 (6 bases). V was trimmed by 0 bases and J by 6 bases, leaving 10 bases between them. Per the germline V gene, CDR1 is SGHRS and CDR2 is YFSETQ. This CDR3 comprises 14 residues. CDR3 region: CASSLVADLNEQFF. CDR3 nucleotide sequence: TGCGCCAGCAGCTTGGTAGCGGACCTCAATGAGCAGTTCTTC.

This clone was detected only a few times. CDR3 sequence: CASSDYTNTEAFF. CDR3 coding DNA: TGTGCCAGTAGTGACTATACGAACACTGAAGCTTTCTTT. The chain links TRBV19 to TRBJ1-1; D is unresolved. V gave up 5 bases and J gave up 1 base, with 8 bases separating them. Germline loops: CDR1 LNHDA, CDR2 SQIVND (reference sequence). This CDR3 has 13 residues.

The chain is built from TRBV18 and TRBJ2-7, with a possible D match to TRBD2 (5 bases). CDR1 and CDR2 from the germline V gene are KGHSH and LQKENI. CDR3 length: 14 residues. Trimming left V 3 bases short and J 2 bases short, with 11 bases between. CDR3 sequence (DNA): TGTGCCAGCTCACCGACTGGACTTACCTACGAGCAGTACTTC. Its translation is CASSPTGLTYEQYF.

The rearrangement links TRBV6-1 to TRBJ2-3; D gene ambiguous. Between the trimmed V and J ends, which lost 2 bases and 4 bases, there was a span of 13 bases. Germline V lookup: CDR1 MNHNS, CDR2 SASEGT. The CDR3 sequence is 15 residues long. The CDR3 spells CASSETYIGADTQYF. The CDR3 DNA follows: TGTGCCAGCAGTGAAACCTATATCGGCGCAGATACGCAGTATTTT.

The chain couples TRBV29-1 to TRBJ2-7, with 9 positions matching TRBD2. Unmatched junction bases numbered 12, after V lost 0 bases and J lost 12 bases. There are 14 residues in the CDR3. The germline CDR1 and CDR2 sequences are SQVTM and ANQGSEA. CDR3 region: CSVEEGGRGGVRYF. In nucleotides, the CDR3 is TGCAGCGTTGAAGAAGGCGGGAGGGGGGGTGTTAGGTACTTC.

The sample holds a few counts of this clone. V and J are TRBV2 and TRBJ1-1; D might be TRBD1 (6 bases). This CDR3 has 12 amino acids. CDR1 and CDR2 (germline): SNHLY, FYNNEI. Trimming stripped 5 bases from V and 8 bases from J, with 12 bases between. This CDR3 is CASSRLDREAFF. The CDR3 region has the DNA TGTGCCAGCAGTCGCCTCGACAGGGAAGCTTTCTTT.

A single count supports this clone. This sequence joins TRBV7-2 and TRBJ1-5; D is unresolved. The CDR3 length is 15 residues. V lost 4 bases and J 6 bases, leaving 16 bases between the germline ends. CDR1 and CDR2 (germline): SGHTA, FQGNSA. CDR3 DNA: TGTGCCAGCAGCTCCTACGCACCTTCAGGTCAGCCCCAGCATTTT. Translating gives CASSSYAPSGQPQHF.

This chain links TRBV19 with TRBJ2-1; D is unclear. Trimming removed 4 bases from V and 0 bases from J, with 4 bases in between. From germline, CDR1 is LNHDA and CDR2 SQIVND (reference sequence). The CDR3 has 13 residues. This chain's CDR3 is CASSRSSYNEQFF. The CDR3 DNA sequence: TGTGCCAGTAGTAGAAGCTCCTACAATGAGCAGTTCTTC.

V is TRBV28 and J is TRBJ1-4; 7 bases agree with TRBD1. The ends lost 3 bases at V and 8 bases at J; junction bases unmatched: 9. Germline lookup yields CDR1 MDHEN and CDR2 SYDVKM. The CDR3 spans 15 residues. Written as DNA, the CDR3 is TGTGCCAGCAGTTTTTCGGCAGGGGGACGCGAAAAACTGTTTTTT. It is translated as CASSFSAGGREKLFF.

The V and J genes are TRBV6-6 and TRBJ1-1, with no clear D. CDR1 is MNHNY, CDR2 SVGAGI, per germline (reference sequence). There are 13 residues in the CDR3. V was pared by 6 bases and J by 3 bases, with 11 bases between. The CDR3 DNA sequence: TGTGCCAGCAGCCGGACTGATTACACTGAAGCTTTCTTT. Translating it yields CASSRTDYTEAFF.

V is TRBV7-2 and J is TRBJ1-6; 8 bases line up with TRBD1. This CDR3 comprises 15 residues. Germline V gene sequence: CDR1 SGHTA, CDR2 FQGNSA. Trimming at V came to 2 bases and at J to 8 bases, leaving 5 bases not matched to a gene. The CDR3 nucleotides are TGTGCCAGCAGCTTACCCGACAGGGGAGATTCACCCCTCCACTTT. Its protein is CASSLPDRGDSPLHF.

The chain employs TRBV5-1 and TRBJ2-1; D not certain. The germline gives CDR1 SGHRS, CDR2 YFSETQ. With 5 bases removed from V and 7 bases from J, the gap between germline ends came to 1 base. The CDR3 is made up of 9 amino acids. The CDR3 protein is CASRNEQFF. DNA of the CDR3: TGCGCCAGCAGAAATGAGCAGTTCTTC.

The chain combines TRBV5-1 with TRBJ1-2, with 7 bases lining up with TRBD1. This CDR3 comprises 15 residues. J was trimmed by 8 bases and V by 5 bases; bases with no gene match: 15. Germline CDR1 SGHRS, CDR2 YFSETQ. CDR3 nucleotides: TGCGCCAGCAGGTTTGACAGGGTGGGGCCCCGCGGCTACACCTTC. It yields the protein CASRFDRVGPRGYTF.